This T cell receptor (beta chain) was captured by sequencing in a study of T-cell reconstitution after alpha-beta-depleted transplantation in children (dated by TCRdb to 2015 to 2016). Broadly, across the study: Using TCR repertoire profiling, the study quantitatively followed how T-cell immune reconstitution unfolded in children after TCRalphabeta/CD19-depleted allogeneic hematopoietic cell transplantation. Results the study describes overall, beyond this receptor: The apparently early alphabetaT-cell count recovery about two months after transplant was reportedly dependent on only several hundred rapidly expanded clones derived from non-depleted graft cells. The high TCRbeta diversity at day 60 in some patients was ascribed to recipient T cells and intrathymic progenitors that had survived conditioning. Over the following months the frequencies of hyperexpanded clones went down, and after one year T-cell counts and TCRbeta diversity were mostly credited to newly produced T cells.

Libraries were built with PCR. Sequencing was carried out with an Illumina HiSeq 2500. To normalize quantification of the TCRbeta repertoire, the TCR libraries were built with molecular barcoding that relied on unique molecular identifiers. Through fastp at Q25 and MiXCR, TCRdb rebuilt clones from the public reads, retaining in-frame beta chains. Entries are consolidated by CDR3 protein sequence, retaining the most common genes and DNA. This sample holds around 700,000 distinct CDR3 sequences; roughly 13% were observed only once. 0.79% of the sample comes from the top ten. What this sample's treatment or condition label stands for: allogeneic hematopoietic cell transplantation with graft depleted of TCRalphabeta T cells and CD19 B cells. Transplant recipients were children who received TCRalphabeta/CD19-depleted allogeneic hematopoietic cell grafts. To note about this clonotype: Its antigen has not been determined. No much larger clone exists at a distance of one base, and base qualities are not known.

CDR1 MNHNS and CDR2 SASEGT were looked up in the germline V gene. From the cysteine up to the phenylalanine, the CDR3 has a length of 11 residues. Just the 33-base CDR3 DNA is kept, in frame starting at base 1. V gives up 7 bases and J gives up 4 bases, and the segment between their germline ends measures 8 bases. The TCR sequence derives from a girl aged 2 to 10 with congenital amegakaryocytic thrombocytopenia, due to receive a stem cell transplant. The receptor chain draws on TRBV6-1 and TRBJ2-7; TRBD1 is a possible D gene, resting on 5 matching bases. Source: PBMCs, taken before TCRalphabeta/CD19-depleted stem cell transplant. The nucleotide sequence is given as TGTGCCAGCACCAGGGCGTACGAGCAGTACTTC. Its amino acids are CASTRAYEQYF.